The 2 T cell receptor beta chains presented below share a single source sample, sequenced in a study of T cell responses to AZD1222 COVID-19 vaccine. This table comes from immunoSEQ multiplex PCR, and its TCRdb copy is limited to in-frame clones, with some not included. The sample has roughly 35,000 clones, 70% to 80% seen once; the top ten hold about 4.6%. Sequenced material: peripheral blood, taken 28 days after the second AZD1222 dose. The receptors come from an adult who received the AZD1222 COVID-19 vaccine.

The rearrangement uses TRBV30 and TRBJ1-5; D gene ambiguous. V lost 3 bases, J lost 0 bases, and 6 bases lay in between. This CDR3 has 13 amino acids. Germline CDR1 reads GTSNPN; CDR2 reads SVGIG (reference sequence). The DNA for the CDR3 is TGTGCCTGGAGCGCGGATAGCAATCAGCCCCAGCATTTT. Residues: CAWSADSNQPQHF.

The chain couples TRBV19 to TRBJ2-7; 7 bases fit TRBD1. V lost 6 bases, J lost 0 bases, and 11 bases stayed unmatched. CDR3 length: 16 amino acids. Germline CDR1 and CDR2: LNHDA and SQIVND (reference sequence). The CDR3 DNA reads as TGTGCCAGTAGGAAAGAAGACAGGGTCCACTCCTACGAGCAGTACGTC. This codes for CASRKEDRVHSYEQYV.